The 21 T cell receptor beta chains listed next were all sequenced from one sample in a study of blood T cell repertoires in COVID-19. The protocol was immunoSEQ multiplex PCR, while the TCRdb copy is restricted to in-frame clones and leaves out a portion. Of some 300,000 clones listed, 90% to 95% were seen once; the top ten hold almost 4%. The sample comprised PBMCs or T cells enriched from blood (not recorded which). The receptors were sampled from a woman younger than 45 who had been exposed to COVID-19.

The chain uses TRBV4-2 and TRBJ2-6; D is possibly TRBD1 (6 bases). This CDR3 region has 19 residues. CDR1 is LGHNA and CDR2 is YNFKEQ in the germline V gene. Trimming stripped 2 bases from V and 0 bases from J, with 17 bases between. CDR3 coding DNA: TGTGCCAGCAGCCAACCTAGTTACGGACAGATCTCTGGGGCCAACGTCCTGACTTTC. Translating it yields CASSQPSYGQISGANVLTF.

This clone appeared a few times. This rearrangement joins TRBV4-1 to TRBJ1-3; D gene ambiguous. Trimming cost V 0 bases and J 4 bases, with 10 bases left between them. The CDR3 has 15 amino acids. Germline CDR1 and CDR2: MGHRA and YSYEKL. The CDR3: CASSQEDHRGNTIYF. CDR3 coding DNA: TGCGCCAGCAGCCAAGAAGATCACAGAGGAAACACCATATATTTT.

The chain uses TRBV2 and TRBJ1-2; tentative D call: TRBD1 (5 bases). The V gene's germline CDR1 is SNHLY and CDR2 FYNNEI. Trimming took 3 bases from V and 7 from J, leaving 12 bases between them. The CDR3 has 13 amino acids. CDR3 DNA: TGTGCCAGCAGTGAGGGGCAGAATCGTGGCTACACCTTC. Translation: CASSEGQNRGYTF.

This rearrangement joins TRBV11-3 to TRBJ2-7, with TRBD1 matching 9 bases. V dropped 5 bases and J dropped 4; count of bases not matched to a gene: 6. CDR1 and CDR2 (germline): SGHNT, YENEEA. The CDR3 spans 14 residues. This CDR3 is CASSGGQGRYEQYF. The CDR3, as DNA: TGTGCCAGCAGCGGGGGACAGGGAAGGTACGAGCAGTACTTC.

This chain uses TRBV19 with TRBJ1-4; TRBD1 might be the D (6 bases). Germline V gene lookup returns CDR1 LNHDA and CDR2 SQIVND (reference sequence). Trimming removed 6 bases from V and 5 bases from J, with 13 bases in between. There are 14 residues in the CDR3. For the CDR3, the DNA is TGTGCCAGTAGCCTGACAGGCTTAAATGAAAAACTGTTTTTT. Translating gives CASSLTGLNEKLFF.

The J gene is TRBJ1-2, the V gene TRBV27, with 7 bases fitting TRBD1. The V and J ends lost 4 bases and 3 bases, in that order; junction bases with no gene match: 8. The CDR3 is 15 amino acids. CDR1 is MNHEY and CDR2 is SMNVEV in the germline V gene (reference sequence). The CDR3 DNA reads TGTGCCAGCAGTTCACGGACAGGAAAGGACTATGGCTACACCTTC. This sequence encodes CASSSRTGKDYGYTF.

V and J are TRBV7-3 and TRBJ2-7; maybe TRBD2 (6 bases). Trimming removed 1 base from V and 5 bases from J, with 9 bases in between. The CDR3 consists of 13 residues. Germline V lookup: CDR1 SGHTA, CDR2 FQGTGA. In nucleotides, the CDR3 is TGTGCCAGCAGCTTAAATGGCGGGGACGAGCAGTACTTC. Translated: CASSLNGGDEQYF.

The CDR3 reads CASRYRGPDGTGELFF. CDR3 nucleotides: TGTGCCAGCAGATATAGGGGTCCCGACGGCACCGGGGAGCTGTTTTTT. The chain recombines TRBV3-1 (or the pseudogene TRBV3-2) with TRBJ2-2; the D gene is possibly TRBD1 (5 bases). The CDR3 has 16 amino acids. V was shortened by 6 bases and J by 4 bases, with 18 bases between the two germline ends. CDR1 is LGHDT, CDR2 YNNKEL, per germline (reference sequence).

V and J are TRBV18 and TRBJ2-5; possibly TRBD2 for D (6 bases). CDR1 KGHSH and CDR2 LQKENI come from the germline V gene. V was cut by 1 base and J by 0 bases, with 18 bases left in between. The CDR3 consists of 18 residues. The DNA for the CDR3 is TGTGCCAGCTCACCACGGTTGGGGGTGGACTACTACCAAGAGACCCAGTACTTC. Amino acid sequence: CASSPRLGVDYYQETQYF.

The chain carries TRBV29-1 and TRBJ2-5; D may be TRBD1 (6 bases). This CDR3 comprises 13 residues. The V and J ends lost 3 bases and 2 bases respectively, with 10 bases between them. The germline CDR1 and CDR2 sequences are SQVTM and ANQGSEA. The CDR3 spells CSVESRGQETQYF. The CDR3 DNA reads as TGCAGCGTTGAGAGCAGGGGACAAGAGACCCAGTACTTC.

V gene TRBV10-1 combines with J gene TRBJ1-6; 7 positions agree with TRBD1. V shed 5 bases and J 7 bases; nucleotides not matched to a gene: 8. The germline CDR1 and CDR2 sequences are WNHNN and SYGVQD (reference sequence). This CDR3 contains 15 residues. CDR3 protein: CASSIETGPNSPLHF. CDR3 DNA: TGCGCCAGCAGTATAGAGACAGGGCCAAATTCACCCCTCCACTTT.

The chain employs TRBV27 and TRBJ1-1; 7 nucleotides agree with TRBD1. This CDR3 has 15 residues. Trimming cost V 0 bases and J 5 bases; bases outside gene matches: 6. CDR1 MNHEY and CDR2 SMNVEV come from the germline V gene (reference sequence). The CDR3 here is CASSLSPGGETEAFF. CDR3 sequence (DNA): TGTGCCAGCAGTTTATCACCAGGGGGAGAGACTGAAGCTTTCTTT.

The V and J genes are TRBV19 and TRBJ1-1; TRBD1 aligns across 7 bases. The CDR3 totals 16 residues. The junction had 16 bases not matched to a gene; V was cut back by 7 bases and J by 5 bases. Germline CDR1 and CDR2: LNHDA and SQIVND (reference sequence). CDR3 coding DNA: TGTGCCAGTACCCCTAGGGGGCAGGGGTTGAGGACTGAAGCTTTCTTT. The encoded protein is CASTPRGQGLRTEAFF.

The V and J genes are TRBV6-5 and TRBJ1-5, with D unclear. Trimming took 6 bases from V and 4 from J, leaving 13 bases between them. The CDR3 consists of 14 residues. Germline V gene data show CDR1 as MNHEY and CDR2 as SVGAGI. Written as DNA, the CDR3 is TGTGCCAGCAGCCACGGACGGGGTAATCAGCCCCAGCATTTT. It codes for CASSHGRGNQPQHF.

The chain employs TRBV3-1 (or the pseudogene TRBV3-2) and TRBJ1-2; TRBD1 agrees at 8 bases. Trimming at V came to 5 bases and at J to 4 bases, leaving 3 bases not matched to a gene. Germline loops: CDR1 LGHDT, CDR2 YNNKEL (reference sequence). The CDR3 has 13 amino acids. The CDR3 is CASSSDRGYGYTF. The CDR3 DNA reads as TGTGCCAGCAGCTCAGACAGGGGCTATGGCTACACCTTC.

The chain uses TRBV25-1 and TRBJ2-1, with 9 bases fitting TRBD1. CDR1 MGHDK and CDR2 SYGVNS come from the germline V gene. Germline trimming cut 1 base from V and 6 bases from J; bases unmatched to any gene: 7. CDR3 length: 16 residues. The CDR3 nucleotides are TGTGCCAGCAGTGAATCAGGGACAGGGAGATCCAATGAGCAGTTCTTC. It encodes CASSESGTGRSNEQFF. The whole variable domain, filled in from reference TRBV25-1 and TRBJ2-1, reads EADIYQTPRYLVIGTGKKITLECSQTMGHDKMYWYQQDPGMELHLIHYSYGVNSTEKGDLSSESTVSRIRTEHFPLTLESARPSHTSQYLCASSESGTGRSNEQFFGPGTRLTVL.

V is TRBV7-8 and J is TRBJ1-4; D may be TRBD1 (5 bases). The germline V gene has CDR1 SGHVS and CDR2 FQNEAQ. V dropped 5 bases and J dropped 4 bases, with 14 bases sitting between them. The CDR3 totals 15 residues. The DNA of the CDR3 is TGTGCCAGCAGCATGGGACTGCCTCTTAATGAAAAACTGTTTTTT. This gives the protein CASSMGLPLNEKLFF.

The chain couples TRBV7-2 to TRBJ1-4, with D perhaps matching TRBD1 (6 bases). V lost 5 bases to trimming and J lost 2 bases, with 15 bases between them. This CDR3 is built from 16 residues. Germline values: CDR1 SGHTA, CDR2 FQGNSA. The CDR3, as DNA: TGTGCCAGCAGCCCACAATACAGGGAGACTAATGAAAAACTGTTTTTT. Translating it yields CASSPQYRETNEKLFF.

This clone appeared a few times. J is TRBJ2-2 and V is TRBV11-2, with 14 bases lining up with TRBD2. V was pared by 5 bases and J by 1 base, with 3 bases of the junction left unmatched. Germline V lookup: CDR1 SGHAT, CDR2 FQNNGV. The CDR3 consists of 17 residues. CDR3: CASSGLAGGRNTGELFF. DNA of the CDR3: TGTGCCAGCAGCGGACTAGCGGGGGGCCGGAACACCGGGGAGCTGTTTTTT. Variable domain in full (rest from reference TRBV11-2 and TRBJ2-2): EAGVAQSPRYKIIEKRQSVAFWCNPISGHATLYWYQQILGQGPKLLIQFQNNGVVDDSQLPKDRFSAERLKGVDSTLKIQPAKLEDSAVYLCASSGLAGGRNTGELFFGEGSRLTVL.

V and J are TRBV7-6 and TRBJ2-3, with TRBD2 matching 7 bases. Germline-derived CDR1 and CDR2 are SGHVS and FNYEAQ. V shed 5 bases and J 2 bases; nucleotides not matched to a gene: 10. This CDR3 is built from 16 residues. CDR3 bases: TGTGCCAGCAGCACCCCAGCGGGGCCTATCACAGATACGCAGTATTTT. Translation gives CASSTPAGPITDTQYF.

The chain recombines TRBV27 with TRBJ1-5, with 7 bases identical to TRBD1. V was clipped by 7 bases and J by 2 bases; unmatched bases: 5. The CDR3 runs 14 residues. Germline V gene sequence: CDR1 MNHEY, CDR2 SMNVEV (reference sequence). CDR3 nucleotide sequence: TGTGCCAGCAAACACGGACAGGGCAATCAGCCCCAGCATTTT. Encoded protein: CASKHGQGNQPQHF.